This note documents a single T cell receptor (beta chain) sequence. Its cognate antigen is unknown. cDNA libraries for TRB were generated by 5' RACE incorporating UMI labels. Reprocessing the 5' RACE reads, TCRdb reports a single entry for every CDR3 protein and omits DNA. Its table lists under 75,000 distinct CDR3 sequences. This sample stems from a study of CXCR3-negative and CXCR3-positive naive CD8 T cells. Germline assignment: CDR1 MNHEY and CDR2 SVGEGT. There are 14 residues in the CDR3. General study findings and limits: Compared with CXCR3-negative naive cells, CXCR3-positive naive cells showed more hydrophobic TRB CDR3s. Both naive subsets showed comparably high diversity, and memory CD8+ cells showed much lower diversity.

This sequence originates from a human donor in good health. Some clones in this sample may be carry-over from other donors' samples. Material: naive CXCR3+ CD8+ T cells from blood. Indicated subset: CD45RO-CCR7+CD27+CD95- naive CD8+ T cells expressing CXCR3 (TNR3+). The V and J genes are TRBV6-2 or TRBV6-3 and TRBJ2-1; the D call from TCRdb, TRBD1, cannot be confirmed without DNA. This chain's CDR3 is CASSLSQGYGEQFF.